This TCR beta chain was sequenced in a study of blood T cells in healthy people across ages. Study-wide background: About one barcoded beta molecule per two T cells was captured by template switching.

Per germline, CDR1 SGHTA and CDR2 FQGTGA. V was pared by 2 bases and J by 9 bases, with 5 bases of the junction left unmatched. The CDR3 contains 15 residues. This clonotype turned up a few times. Its antigen remains unidentified. Primed by a sample-barcoded 5' primer and a J-beta primer mix, a second PCR proceeded for about 6 to 12 cycles. Each cDNA molecule received a tag from a template-switch adaptor that had 12 random nucleotides. TCRdb analysed the 5' RACE reads with MiXCR anew, one entry per CDR3 protein. Among roughly 1.5 million distinct CDR3 sequences, 42% were seen once, and the ten largest hold about 3.8%. Study outcomes and limitations: Older individuals had lower TCR beta diversity per million T cells (the decline was roughly linear). Estimated diversity across one million T cells was deemed an underestimate.

Sequencing was performed on blood. This receptor was obtained from a woman aged 18-29 years in good health. The rearrangement joins TRBV7-3 to TRBJ1-6, with 9 bases that match TRBD1. The CDR3 spells CASSLEGDRVSPLHF. CDR3 bases: TGTGCCAGCAGCTTAGAGGGGGACAGGGTTTCACCCCTCCACTTT.